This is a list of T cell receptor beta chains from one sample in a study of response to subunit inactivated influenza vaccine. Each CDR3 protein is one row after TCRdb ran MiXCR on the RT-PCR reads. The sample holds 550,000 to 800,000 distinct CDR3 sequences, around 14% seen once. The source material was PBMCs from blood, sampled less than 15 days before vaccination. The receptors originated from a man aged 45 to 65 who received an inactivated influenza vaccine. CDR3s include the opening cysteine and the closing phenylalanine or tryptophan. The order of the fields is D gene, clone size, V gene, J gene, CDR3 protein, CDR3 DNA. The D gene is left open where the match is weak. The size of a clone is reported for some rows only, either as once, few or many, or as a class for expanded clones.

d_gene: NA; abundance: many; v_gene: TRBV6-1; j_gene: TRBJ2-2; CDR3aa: CASKGTRSNTGELFF; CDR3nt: TGTGCCAGCAAGGGGACACGCTCGAACACCGGGGAGCTGTTTTTT
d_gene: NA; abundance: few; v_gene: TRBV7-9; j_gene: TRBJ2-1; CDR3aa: CASSLRFGSGTYNEQFF; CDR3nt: TGTGCCAGCAGCTTAAGGTTTGGGTCGGGAACATACAATGAGCAGTTCTTC
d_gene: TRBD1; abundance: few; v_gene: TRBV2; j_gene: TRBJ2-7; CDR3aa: CASSEGQGSSYEQYF; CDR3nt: TGTGCCAGCAGTGAAGGACAGGGATCCTCCTACGAGCAGTACTTC
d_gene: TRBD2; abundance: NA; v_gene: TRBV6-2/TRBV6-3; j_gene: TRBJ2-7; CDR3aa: CASSYPLAGGSSYEQYF; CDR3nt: TGTGCCAGCAGTTACCCACTAGCGGGGGGCAGCTCCTACGAGCAGTACTTC
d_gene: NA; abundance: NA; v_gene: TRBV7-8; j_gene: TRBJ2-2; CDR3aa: CAISSGPLCFRTGELFF; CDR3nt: TGTGCCATCAGCTCCGGGCCCCTATGCTTTAGGACCGGGGAGCTGTTTTTT
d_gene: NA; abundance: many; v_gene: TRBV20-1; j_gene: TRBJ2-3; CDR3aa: CSALSPLNTDTQYF; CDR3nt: TGCAGTGCTCTATCCCCCCTGAACACAGATACGCAGTATTTT
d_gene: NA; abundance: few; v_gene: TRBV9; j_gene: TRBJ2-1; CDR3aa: CASSVGGVAYNEQFF; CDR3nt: TGTGCCAGCAGCGTAGGAGGGGTGGCCTACAATGAGCAGTTCTTC
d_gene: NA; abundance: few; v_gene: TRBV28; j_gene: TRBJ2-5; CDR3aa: CASSSQGGQETQYF; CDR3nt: TGTGCCAGCAGTAGCCAGGGCGGACAAGAGACCCAGTACTTC
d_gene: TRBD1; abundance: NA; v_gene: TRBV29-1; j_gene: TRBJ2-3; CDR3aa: CSGTGPPADTQYF; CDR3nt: TGCAGCGGGACAGGGCCTCCCGCAGATACGCAGTATTTT
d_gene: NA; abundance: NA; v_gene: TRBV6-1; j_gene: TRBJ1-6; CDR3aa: CASTSRRGSGSPLHF; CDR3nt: TGTGCCAGCACGTCACGGAGGGGCTCGGGTTCACCCCTCCACTTT
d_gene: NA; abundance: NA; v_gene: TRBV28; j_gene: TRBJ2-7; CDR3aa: CASSLYLGVRSYEQYF; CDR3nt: TGTGCCAGCAGTTTATATTTAGGGGTCCGATCCTACGAGCAGTACTTC
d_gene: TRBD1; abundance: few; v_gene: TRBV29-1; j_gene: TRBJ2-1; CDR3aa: CSVVGTGGVPSGTRVF; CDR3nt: TGCAGCGTTGTCGGGACAGGGGGCGTTCCTAGCGGGACGAGAGTCTTC
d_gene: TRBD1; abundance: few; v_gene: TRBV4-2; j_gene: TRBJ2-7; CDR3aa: CASSPLPGQAYEQYF; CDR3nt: TGTGCCAGCAGCCCGTTACCGGGACAGGCTTACGAGCAGTACTTC
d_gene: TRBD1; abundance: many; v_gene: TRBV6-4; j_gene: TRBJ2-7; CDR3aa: CASSDSQGARDYEQYF; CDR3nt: TGTGCCAGCAGTGACTCGCAGGGGGCAAGAGACTACGAGCAGTACTTC
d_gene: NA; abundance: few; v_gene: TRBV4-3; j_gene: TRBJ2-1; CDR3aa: CASSQDLSYSYEQFF; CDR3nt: TGCGCCAGCAGCCAAGATTTATCGTATTCGTATGAGCAGTTCTTC
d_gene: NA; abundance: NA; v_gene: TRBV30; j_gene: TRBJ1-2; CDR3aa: CAWSVPQQIPRRSEGYTF; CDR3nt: TGTGCCTGGAGTGTACCCCAACAAATTCCTCGCCGCAGCGAGGGCTACACCTTC
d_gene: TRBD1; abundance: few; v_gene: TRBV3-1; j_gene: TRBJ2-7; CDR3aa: CASSQDGGRGPYEQYF; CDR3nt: TGTGCCAGCAGCCAAGATGGGGGCAGGGGGCCCTACGAGCAGTACTTC